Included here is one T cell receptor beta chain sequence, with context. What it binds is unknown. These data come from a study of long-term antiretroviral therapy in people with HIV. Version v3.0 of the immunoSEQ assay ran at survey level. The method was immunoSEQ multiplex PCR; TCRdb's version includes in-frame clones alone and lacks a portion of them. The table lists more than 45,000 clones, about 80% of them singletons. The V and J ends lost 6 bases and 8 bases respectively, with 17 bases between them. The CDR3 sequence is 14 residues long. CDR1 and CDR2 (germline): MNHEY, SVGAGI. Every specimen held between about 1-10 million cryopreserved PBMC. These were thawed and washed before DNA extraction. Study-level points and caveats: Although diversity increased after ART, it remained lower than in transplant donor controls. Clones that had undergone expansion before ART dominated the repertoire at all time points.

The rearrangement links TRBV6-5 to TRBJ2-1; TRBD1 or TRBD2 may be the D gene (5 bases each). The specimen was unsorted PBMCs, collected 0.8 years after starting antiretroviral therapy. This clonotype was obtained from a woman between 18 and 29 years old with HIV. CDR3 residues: CASSNGTPRDEQFF. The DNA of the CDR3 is TGTGCCAGCAGCAACGGGACCCCGCGCGATGAGCAGTTCTTC.